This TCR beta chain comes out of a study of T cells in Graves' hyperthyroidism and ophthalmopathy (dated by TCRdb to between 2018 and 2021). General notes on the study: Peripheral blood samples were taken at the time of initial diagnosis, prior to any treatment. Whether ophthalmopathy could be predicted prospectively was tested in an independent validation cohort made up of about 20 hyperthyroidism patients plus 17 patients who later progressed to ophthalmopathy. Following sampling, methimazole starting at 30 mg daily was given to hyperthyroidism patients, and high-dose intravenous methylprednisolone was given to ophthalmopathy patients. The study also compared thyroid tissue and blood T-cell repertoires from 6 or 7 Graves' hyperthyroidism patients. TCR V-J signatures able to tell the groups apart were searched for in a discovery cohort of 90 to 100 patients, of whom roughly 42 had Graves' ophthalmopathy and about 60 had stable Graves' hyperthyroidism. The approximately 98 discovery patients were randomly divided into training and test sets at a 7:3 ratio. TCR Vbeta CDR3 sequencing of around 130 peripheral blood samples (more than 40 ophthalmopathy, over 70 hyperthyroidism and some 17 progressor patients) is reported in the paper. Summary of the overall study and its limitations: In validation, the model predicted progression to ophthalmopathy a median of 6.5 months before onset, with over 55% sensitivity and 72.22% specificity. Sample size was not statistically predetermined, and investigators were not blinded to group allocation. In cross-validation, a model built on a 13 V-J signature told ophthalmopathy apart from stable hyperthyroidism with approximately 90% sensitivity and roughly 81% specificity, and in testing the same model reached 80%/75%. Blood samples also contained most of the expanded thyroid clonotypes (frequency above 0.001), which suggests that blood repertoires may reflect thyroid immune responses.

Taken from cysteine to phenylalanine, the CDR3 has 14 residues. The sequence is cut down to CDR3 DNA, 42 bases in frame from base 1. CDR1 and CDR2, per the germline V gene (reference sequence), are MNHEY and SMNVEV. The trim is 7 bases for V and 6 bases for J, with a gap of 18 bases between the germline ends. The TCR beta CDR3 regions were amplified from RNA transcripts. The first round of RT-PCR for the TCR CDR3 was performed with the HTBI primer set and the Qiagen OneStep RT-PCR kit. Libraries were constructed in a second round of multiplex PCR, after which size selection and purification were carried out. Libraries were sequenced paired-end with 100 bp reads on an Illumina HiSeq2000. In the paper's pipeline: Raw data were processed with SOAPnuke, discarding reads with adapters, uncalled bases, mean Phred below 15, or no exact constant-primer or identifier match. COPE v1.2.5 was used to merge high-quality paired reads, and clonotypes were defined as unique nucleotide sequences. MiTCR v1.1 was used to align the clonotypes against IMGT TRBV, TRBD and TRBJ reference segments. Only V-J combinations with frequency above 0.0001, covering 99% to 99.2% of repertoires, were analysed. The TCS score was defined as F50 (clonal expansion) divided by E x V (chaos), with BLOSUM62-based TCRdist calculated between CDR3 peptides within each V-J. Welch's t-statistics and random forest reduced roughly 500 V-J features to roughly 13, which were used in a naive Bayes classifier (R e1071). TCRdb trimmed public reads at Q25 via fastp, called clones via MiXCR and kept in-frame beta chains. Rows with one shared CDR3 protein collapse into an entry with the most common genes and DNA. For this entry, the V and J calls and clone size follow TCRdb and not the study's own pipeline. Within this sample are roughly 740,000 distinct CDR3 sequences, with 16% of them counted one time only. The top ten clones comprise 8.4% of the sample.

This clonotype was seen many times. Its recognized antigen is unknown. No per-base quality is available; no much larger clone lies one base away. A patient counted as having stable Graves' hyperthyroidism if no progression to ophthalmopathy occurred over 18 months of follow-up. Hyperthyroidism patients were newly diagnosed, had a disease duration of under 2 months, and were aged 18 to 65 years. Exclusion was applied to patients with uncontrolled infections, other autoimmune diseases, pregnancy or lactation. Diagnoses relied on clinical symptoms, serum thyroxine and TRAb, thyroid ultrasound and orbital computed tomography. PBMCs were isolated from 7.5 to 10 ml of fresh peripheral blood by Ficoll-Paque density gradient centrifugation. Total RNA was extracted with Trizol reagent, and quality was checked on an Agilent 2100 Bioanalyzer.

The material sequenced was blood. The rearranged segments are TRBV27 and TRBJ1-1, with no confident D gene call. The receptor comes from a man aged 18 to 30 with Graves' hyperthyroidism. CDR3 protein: CASTLTRGAAEAFF. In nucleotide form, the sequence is TGTGCCAGCACTTTGACGCGGGGTGCGGCTGAAGCTTTCTTT.